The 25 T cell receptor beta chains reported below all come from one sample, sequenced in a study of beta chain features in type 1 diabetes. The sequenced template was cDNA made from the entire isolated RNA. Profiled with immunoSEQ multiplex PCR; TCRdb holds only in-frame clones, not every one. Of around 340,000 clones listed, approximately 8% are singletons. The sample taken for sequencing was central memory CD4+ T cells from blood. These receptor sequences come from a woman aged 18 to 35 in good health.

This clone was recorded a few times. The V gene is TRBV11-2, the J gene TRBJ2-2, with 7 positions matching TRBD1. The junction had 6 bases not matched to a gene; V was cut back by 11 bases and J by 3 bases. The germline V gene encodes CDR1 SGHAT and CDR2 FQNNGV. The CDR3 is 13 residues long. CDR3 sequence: CASWTGDTGELFF. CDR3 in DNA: TGTGCCTCCTGGACAGGCGACACCGGGGAGCTGTTTTTT.

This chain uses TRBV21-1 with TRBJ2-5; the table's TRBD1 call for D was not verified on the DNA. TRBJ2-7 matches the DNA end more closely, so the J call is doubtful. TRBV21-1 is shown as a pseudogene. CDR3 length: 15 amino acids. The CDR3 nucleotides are TGTGCCAGCAGCAAAAGCGCAGGGATCCCCTACGAGCAGTACTTC. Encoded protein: CASSKSAGIPYEQYF.

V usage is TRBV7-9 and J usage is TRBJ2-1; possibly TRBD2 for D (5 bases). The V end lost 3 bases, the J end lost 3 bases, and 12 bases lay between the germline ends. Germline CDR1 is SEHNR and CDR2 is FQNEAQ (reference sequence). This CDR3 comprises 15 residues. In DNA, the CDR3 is TGTGCCAGCAGCTTGACTATCCGGGACTACAATGAGCAGTTCTTC. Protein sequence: CASSLTIRDYNEQFF.

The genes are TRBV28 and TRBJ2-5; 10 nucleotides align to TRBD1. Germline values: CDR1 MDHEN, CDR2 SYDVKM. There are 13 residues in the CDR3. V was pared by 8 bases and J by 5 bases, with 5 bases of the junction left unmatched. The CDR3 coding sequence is TGTGCCAGCCGACAGGGGGCCGTGGAGACCCAGTACTTC. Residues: CASRQGAVETQYF.

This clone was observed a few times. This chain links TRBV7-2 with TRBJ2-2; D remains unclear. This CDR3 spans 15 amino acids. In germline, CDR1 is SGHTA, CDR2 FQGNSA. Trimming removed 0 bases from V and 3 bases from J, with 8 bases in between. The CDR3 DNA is TGTGCCAGCAGCTTAGCGCTGACCCACACCGGGGAGCTGTTTTTT. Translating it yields CASSLALTHTGELFF.

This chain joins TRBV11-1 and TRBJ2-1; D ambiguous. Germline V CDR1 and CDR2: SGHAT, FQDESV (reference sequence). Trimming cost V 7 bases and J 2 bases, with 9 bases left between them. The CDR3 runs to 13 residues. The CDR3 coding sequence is TGTGCCAGCACAGCGAGCGCCTACAATGAGCAGTTCTTC. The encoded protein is CASTASAYNEQFF. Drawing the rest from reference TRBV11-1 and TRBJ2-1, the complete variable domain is EAEVAQSPRYKITEKSQAVAFWCDPISGHATLYWYRQILGQGPELLVQFQDESVVDDSQLPKDRFSAERLKGVDSTLKIQPAELGDSAMYLCASTASAYNEQFFGPGTRLTVL.

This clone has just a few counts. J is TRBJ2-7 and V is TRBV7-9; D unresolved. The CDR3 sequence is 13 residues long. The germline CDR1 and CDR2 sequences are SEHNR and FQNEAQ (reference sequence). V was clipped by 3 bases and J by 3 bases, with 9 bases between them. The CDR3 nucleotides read TGTGCCAGCAGCTTCTCACTCCTCTACGAGCAGTACTTC. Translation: CASSFSLLYEQYF.

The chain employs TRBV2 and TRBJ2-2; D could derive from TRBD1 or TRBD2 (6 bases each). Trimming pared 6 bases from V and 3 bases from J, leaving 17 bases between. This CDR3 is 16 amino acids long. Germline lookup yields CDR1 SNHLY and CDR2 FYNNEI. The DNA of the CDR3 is TGTGCCAGCAGCTACAGGGCGGGATCAGACACCGGGGAGCTGTTTTTT. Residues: CASSYRAGSDTGELFF.

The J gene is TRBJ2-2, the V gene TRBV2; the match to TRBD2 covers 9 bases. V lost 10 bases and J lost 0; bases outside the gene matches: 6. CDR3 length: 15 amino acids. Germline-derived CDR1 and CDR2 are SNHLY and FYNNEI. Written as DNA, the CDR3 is TGTGCCACCCAGACTAGCGGAACGAACACCGGGGAGCTGTTTTTT. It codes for CATQTSGTNTGELFF.

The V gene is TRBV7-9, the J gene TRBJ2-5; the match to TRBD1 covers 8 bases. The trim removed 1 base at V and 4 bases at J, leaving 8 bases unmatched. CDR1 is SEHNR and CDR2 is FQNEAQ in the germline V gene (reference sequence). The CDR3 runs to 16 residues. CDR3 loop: CASSLGDRGLAETQYF. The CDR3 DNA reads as TGTGCCAGCAGCTTAGGAGACAGGGGATTAGCAGAGACCCAGTACTTC.

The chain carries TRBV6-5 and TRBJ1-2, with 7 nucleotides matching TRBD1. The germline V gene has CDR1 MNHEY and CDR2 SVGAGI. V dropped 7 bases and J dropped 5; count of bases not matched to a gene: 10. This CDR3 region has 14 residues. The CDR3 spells CASTTGQFFYGYTF. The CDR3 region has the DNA TGTGCCAGCACCACGGGACAGTTTTTTTATGGCTACACCTTC.

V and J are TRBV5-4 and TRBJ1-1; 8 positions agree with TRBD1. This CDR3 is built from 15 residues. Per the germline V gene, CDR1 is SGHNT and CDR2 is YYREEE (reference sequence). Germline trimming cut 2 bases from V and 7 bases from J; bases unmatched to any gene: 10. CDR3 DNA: TGTGCCAGCAGCTTCCAGGGGGCGCGGAAAGTTGAAGCTTTCTTT. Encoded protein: CASSFQGARKVEAFF. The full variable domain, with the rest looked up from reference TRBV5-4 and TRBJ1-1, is ETGVTQSPTHLIKTRGQQVTLRCSSQSGHNTVSWYQQALGQGPQFIFQYYREEENGRGNFPPRFSGLQFPNYSSELNVNALELDDSALYLCASSFQGARKVEAFFGQGTRLTVV.

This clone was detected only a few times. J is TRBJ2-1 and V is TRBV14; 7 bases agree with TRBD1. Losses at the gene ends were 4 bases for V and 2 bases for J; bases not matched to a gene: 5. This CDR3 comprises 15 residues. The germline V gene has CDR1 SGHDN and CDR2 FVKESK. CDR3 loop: CASSPLQGTYNEQFF. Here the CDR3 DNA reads TGTGCCAGCAGCCCTTTACAGGGGACCTACAATGAGCAGTTCTTC.

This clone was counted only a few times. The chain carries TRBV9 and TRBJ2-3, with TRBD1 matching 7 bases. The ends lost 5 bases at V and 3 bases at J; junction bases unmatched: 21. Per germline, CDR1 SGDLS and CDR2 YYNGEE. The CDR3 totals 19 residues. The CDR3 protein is CASRGRQTGTRGGTDTQYF. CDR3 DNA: TGTGCCAGCAGGGGACGTCAGACAGGGACCCGCGGCGGAACAGATACGCAGTATTTT.

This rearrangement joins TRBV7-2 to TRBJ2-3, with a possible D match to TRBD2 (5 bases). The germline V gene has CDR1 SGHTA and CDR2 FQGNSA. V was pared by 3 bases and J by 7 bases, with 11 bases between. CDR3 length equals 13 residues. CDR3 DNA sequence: TGTGCCAGCAGCTTGACGGGATACAATACGCAGTATTTT. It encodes CASSLTGYNTQYF. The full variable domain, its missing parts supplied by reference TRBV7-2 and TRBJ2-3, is GAGVSQSPSNKVTEKGKDVELRCDPISGHTALYWYRQSLGQGLEFLIYFQGNSAPDKSGLPSDRFSAERTGGSVSTLTIQRTQQEDSAVYLCASSLTGYNTQYFGPGTRLTVL.

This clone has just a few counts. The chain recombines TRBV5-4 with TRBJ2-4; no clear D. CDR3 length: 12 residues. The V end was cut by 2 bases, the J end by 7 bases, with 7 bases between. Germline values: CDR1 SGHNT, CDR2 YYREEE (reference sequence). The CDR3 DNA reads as TGTGCCAGCAGCTTAACCCAGAACATTCAGTACTTC. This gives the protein CASSLTQNIQYF.

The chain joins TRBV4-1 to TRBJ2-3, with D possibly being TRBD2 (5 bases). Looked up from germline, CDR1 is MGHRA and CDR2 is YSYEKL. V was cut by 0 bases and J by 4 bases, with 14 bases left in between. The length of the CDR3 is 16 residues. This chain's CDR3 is CASSQEGSGWADTQYF. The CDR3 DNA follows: TGCGCCAGCAGCCAAGAAGGCTCGGGATGGGCAGATACGCAGTATTTT.

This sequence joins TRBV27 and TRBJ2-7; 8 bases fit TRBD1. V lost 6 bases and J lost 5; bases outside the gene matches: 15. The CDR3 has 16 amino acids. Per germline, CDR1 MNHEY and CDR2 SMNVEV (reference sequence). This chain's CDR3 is CASSPLGYGTGHEQYF. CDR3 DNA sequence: TGTGCCAGCAGCCCTTTGGGATATGGGACAGGTCACGAGCAGTACTTC.

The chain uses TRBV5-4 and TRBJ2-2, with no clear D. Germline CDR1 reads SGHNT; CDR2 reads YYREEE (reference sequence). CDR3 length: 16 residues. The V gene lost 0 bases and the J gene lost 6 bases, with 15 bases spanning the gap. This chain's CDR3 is CASSLVGRTKAGELFF. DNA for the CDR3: TGTGCCAGCAGCTTGGTCGGTAGAACTAAAGCCGGGGAGCTGTTTTTT.

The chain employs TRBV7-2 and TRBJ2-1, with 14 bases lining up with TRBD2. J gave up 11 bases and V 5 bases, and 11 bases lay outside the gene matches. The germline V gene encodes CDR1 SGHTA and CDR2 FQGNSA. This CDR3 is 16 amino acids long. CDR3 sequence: CASSLRLAGGTMKQFF. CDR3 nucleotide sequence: TGTGCCAGCAGCCTCCGACTAGCGGGAGGGACTATGAAGCAGTTCTTC.

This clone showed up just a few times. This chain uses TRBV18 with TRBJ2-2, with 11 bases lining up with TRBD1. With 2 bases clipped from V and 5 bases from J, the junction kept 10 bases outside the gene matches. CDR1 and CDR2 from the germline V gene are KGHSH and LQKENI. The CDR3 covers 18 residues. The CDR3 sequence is CASSPVFPGQGATGELFF. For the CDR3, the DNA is TGTGCCAGCTCACCAGTTTTTCCCGGACAGGGGGCGACCGGGGAGCTGTTTTTT.

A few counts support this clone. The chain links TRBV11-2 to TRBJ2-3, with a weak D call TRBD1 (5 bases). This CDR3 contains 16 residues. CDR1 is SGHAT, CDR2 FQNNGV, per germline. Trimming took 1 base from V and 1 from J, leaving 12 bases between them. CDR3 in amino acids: CASSLVGTGRTDTQYF. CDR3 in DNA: TGTGCCAGCAGCTTAGTCGGCACAGGCCGCACAGATACGCAGTATTTT.

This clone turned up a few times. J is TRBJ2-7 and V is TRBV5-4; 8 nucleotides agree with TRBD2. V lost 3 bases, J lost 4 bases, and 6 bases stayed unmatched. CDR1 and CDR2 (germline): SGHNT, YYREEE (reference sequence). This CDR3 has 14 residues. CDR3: CASSSPGLGYEQYF. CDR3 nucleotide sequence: TGTGCCAGCAGCTCGCCGGGACTAGGTTACGAGCAGTACTTC.

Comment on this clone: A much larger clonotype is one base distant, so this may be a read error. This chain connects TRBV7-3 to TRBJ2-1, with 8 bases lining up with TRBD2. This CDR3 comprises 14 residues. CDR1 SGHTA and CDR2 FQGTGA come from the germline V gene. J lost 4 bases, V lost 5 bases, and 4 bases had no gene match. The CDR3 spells CASSPGLGYNEQFF. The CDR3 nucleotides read TGTGCCAGCAGCCCGGGACTAGGTTACAATGAGCAGTTCTTC.

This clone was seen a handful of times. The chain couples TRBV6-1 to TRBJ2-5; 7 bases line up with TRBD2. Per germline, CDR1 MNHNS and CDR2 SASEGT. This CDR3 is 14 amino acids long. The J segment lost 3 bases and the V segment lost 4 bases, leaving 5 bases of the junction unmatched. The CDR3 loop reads CASSGGLQEETQYF. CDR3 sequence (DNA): TGTGCCAGCAGTGGGGGACTACAAGAAGAGACCCAGTACTTC.